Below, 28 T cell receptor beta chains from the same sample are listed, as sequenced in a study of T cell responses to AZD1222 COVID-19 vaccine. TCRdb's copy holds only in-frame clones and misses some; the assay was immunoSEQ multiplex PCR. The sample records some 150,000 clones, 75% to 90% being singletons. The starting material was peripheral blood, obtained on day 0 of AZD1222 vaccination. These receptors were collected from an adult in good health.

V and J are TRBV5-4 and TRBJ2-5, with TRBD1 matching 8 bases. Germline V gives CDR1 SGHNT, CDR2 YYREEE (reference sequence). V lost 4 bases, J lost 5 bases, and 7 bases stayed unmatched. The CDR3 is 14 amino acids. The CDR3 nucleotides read TGTGCCAGCAGCGCCGGACAGGGTGGGGAGACCCAGTACTTC. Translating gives CASSAGQGGETQYF.

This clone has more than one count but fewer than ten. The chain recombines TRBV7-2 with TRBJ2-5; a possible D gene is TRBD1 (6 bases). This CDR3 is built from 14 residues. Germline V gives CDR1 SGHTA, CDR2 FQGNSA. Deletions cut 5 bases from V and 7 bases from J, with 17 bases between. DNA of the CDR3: TGTGCCAGCAGCCTCCGGGACACCGCCGGGACCCAGTACTTC. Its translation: CASSLRDTAGTQYF. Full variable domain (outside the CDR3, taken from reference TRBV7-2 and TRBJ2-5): GAGVSQSPSNKVTEKGKDVELRCDPISGHTALYWYRQSLGQGLEFLIYFQGNSAPDKSGLPSDRFSAERTGGSVSTLTIQRTQQEDSAVYLCASSLRDTAGTQYFGPGTRLLVL.

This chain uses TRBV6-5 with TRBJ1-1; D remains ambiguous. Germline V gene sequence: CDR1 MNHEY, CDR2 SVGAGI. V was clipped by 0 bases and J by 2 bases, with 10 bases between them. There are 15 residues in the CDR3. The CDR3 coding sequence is TGTGCCAGCAGTTACTCAATGGGTAGCAACACTGAAGCTTTCTTT. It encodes CASSYSMGSNTEAFF.

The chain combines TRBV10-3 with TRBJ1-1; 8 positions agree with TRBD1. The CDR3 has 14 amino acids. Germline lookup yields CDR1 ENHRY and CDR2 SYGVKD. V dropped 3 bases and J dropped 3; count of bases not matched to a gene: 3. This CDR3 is CAISEPGGYTEAFF. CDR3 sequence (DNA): TGTGCCATCAGTGAACCAGGGGGCTACACTGAAGCTTTCTTT.

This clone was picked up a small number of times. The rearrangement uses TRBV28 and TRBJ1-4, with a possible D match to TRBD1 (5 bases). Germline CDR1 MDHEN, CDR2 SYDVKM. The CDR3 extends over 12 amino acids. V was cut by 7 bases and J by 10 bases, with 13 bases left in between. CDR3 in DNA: TGTGCCAGCACCCCCCAAAGGGGAAAACTGTTTTTT. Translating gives CASTPQRGKLFF.

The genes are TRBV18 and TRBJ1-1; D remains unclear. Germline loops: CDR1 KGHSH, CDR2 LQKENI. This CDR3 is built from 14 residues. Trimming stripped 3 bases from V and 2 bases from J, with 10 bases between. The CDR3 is CASSPTEGNTEAFF. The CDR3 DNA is TGTGCCAGCTCACCGACGGAGGGTAACACTGAAGCTTTCTTT.

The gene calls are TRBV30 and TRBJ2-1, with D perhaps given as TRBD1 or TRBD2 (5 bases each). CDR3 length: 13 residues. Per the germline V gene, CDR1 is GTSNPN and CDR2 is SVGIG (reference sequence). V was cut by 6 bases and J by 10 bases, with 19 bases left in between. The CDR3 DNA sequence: TGTGCCTGCCAGACTTGGGTTTGGGGGGAGCAGTTCTTC. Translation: CACQTWVWGEQFF. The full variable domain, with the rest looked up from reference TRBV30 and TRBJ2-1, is SQTIHQWPATLVQPVGSPLSLECTVEGTSNPNLYWYRQAAGRGLQLLFYSVGIGQISSEVPQNLSASRPQDRQFILSSKKLLLSDSGFYLCACQTWVWGEQFFGPGTRLTVL.

This CDR3 reads CASSDTTGSQPQHF. The CDR3 DNA reads as TGTGCCAGCAGTGACACGACAGGGTCGCAGCCCCAGCATTTT. The chain employs TRBV6-1 and TRBJ1-5; 7 bases map to TRBD1. The V gene end was trimmed by 3 bases and the J gene end by 7 bases; junction bases not matched to a gene: 6. Germline V CDR1 and CDR2: MNHNS, SASEGT. CDR3 length: 14 residues.

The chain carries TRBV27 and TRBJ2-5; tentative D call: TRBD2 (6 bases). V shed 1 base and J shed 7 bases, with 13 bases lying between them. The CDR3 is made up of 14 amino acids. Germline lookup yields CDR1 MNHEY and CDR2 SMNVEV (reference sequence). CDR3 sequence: CASSLWGGTATQYF. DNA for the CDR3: TGTGCCAGCAGTTTATGGGGCGGGACGGCGACCCAGTACTTC.

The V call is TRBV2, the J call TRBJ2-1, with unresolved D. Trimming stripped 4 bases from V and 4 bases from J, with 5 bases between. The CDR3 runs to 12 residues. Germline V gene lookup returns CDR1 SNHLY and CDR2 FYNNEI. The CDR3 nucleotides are TGTGCCAGCAGTGGCGAATACAATGAGCAGTTCTTC. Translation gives CASSGEYNEQFF.

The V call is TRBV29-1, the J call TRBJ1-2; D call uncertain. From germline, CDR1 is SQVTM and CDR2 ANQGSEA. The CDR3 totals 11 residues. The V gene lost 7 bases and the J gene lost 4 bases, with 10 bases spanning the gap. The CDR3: CSAGDAYGYTF. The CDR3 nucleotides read TGCAGCGCCGGAGACGCCTATGGCTACACCTTC.

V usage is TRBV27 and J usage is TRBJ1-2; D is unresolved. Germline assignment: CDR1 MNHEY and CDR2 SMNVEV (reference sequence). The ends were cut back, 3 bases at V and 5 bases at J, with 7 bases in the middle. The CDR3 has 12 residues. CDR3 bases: TGTGCCAGCAGTTTGGCCGGGTATGGCTACACCTTC. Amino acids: CASSLAGYGYTF.

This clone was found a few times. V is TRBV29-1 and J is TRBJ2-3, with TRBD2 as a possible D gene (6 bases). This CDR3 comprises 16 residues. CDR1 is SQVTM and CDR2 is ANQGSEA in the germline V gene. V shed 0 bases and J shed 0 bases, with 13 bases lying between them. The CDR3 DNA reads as TGCAGCGTTGAAGATCATGGTGGGACTAGCACAGATACGCAGTATTTT. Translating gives CSVEDHGGTSTDTQYF.

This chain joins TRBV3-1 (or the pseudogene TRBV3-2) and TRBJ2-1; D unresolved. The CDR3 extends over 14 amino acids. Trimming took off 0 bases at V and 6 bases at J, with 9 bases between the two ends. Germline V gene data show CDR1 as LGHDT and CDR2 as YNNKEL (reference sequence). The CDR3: CASSQDLTSNEQFF. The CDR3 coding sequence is TGTGCCAGCAGCCAAGATCTGACGAGCAATGAGCAGTTCTTC.

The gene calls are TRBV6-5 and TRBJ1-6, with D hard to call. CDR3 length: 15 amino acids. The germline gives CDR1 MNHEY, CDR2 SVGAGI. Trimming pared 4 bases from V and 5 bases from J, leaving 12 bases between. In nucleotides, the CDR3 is TGTGCCAGCAGTTTGGGAGCCCCGGATAATTCACCCCTCCACTTT. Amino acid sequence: CASSLGAPDNSPLHF.

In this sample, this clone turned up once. Here the CDR3 reads CASSFSGGTEAFF. The CDR3 DNA reads as TGTGCCAGCAGCTTCTCAGGCGGGACTGAAGCTTTCTTT. This chain connects TRBV6-6 to TRBJ1-1; D is uncertain. The V end lost 6 bases, the J end lost 5 bases, and 13 bases lay between the germline ends. The CDR3 loop spans 13 amino acids. The germline V gene encodes CDR1 MNHNY and CDR2 SVGAGI (reference sequence).

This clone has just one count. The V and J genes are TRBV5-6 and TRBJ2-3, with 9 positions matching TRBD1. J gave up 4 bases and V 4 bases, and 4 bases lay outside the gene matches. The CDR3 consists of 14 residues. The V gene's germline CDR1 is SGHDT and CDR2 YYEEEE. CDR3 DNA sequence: TGTGCCAGCAGCCAGAGGACAGGGGCAGATACGCAGTATTTT. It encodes CASSQRTGADTQYF.

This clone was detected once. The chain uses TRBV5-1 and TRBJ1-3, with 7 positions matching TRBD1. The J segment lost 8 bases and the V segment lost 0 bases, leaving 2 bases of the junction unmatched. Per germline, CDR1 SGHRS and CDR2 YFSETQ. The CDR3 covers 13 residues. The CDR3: CASSLGQGDTIYF. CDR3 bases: TGCGCCAGCAGCTTGGGACAGGGAGACACCATATATTTT.

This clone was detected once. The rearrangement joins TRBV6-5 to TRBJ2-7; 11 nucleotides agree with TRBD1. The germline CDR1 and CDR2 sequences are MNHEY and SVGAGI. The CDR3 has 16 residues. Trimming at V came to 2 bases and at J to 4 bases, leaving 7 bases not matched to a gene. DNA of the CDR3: TGTGCCAGCAGTTACGGGACAGGGGGAGGTGGGTACGAGCAGTACTTC. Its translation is CASSYGTGGGGYEQYF.

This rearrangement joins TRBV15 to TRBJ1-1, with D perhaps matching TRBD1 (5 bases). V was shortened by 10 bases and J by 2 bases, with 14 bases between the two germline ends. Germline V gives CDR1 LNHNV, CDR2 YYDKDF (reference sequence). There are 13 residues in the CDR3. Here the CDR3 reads CAIGGDGNTEAFF. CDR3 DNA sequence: TGTGCCATTGGGGGGGACGGTAACACTGAAGCTTTCTTT. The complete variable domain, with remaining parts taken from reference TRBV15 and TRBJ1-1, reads DAMVIQNPRYQVTQFGKPVTLSCSQTLNHNVMYWYQQKSSQAPKLLFHYYDKDFNNEADTPDNFQSRRPNTSFCFLDIRSPGLGDTAMYLCAIGGDGNTEAFFGQGTRLTVV.

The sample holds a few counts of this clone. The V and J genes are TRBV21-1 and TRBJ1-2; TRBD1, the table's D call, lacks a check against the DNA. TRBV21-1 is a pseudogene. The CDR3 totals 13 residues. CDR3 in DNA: TGTGCCAGCAGCAACACAGGGAGTTATGGCTACACCTTC. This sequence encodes CASSNTGSYGYTF.

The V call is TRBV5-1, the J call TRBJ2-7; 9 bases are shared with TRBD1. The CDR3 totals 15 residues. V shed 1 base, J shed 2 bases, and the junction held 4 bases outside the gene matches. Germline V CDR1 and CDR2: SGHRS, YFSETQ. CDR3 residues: CASSLTGQGTYEQYF. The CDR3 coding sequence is TGCGCCAGCAGCTTGACAGGACAGGGGACCTACGAGCAGTACTTC.

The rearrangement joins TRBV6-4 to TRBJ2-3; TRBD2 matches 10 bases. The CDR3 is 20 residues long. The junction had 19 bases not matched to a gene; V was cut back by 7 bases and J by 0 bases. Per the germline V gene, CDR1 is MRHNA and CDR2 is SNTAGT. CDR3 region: CASTDSASGSENTSTDTQYF. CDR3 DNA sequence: TGTGCCAGCACCGACTCGGCTAGCGGGAGCGAGAATACTAGCACAGATACGCAGTATTTT.

CDR3 protein: CASSSQDRGAHEQFF. DNA for the CDR3: TGTGCCAGCTCATCCCAGGACAGGGGAGCCCATGAGCAGTTCTTC. This chain connects TRBV18 to TRBJ2-1; 9 bases are shared with TRBD1. The V and J ends lost 5 bases and 8 bases, in that order; junction bases with no gene match: 10. The CDR3 runs to 15 residues. Germline V lookup: CDR1 KGHSH, CDR2 LQKENI. Together with reference TRBV18 and TRBJ2-1, the CDR3 gives the full variable domain: NAGVMQNPRHLVRRRGQEARLRCSPMKGHSHVYWYRQLPEEGLKFMVYLQKENIIDESGMPKERFSAEFPKEGPSILRIQQVVRGDSAAYFCASSSQDRGAHEQFFGPGTRLTVL.

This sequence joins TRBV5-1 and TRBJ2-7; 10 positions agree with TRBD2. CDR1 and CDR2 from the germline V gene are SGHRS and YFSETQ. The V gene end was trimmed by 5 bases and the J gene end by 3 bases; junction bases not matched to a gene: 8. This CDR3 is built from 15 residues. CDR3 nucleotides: TGCGCCAGCAGAACAAGCGGGGGGGCCTTCTACGAGCAGTACTTC. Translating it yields CASRTSGGAFYEQYF.

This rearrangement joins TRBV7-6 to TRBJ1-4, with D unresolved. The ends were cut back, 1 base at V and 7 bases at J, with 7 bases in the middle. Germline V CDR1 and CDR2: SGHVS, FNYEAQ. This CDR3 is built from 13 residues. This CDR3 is CASSLVLGEKLFF. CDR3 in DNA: TGTGCCAGCAGCTTAGTTCTCGGTGAAAAACTGTTTTTT.

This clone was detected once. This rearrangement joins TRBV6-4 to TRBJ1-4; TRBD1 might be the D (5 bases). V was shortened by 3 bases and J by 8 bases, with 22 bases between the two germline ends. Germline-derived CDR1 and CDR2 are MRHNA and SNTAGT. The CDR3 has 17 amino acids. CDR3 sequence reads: CASSEVAGSTVWEKLFF. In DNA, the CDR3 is TGTGCCAGCAGTGAAGTGGCAGGGAGCACGGTCTGGGAAAAACTGTTTTTT.

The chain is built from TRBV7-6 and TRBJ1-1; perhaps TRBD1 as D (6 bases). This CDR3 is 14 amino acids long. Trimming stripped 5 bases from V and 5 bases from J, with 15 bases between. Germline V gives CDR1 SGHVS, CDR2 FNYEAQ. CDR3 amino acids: CASSPQGGRTEAFF. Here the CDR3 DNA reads TGTGCCAGCAGCCCACAGGGAGGAAGAACTGAAGCTTTCTTT.